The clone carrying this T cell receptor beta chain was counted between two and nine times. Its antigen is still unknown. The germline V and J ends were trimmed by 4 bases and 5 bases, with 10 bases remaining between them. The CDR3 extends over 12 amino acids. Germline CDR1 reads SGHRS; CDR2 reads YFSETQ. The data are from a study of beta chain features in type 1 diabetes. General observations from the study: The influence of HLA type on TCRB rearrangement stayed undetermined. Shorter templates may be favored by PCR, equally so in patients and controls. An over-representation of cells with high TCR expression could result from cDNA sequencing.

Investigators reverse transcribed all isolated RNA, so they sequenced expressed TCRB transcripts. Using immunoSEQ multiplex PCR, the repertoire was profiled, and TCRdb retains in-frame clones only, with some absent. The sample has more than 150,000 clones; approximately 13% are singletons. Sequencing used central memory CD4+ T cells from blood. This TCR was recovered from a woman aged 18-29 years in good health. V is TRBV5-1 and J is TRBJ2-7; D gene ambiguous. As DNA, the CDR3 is TGCGCCAGCAGCGTCGAGGTGAACGAGCAGTACTTC. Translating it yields CASSVEVNEQYF. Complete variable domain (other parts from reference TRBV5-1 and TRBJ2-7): KAGVTQTPRYLIKTRGQQVTLSCSPISGHRSVSWYQQTPGQGLQFLFEYFSETQRNKGNFPGRFSGRQFSNSRSEMNVSTLELGDSALYLCASSVEVNEQYFGPGTRLTVT.